This T cell receptor (beta chain) was observed in a study of blood T cell repertoires in COVID-19 (dated by TCRdb to 2018 to 2020). Study-wide context: Samples covering the acute and convalescent phases of COVID-19 were provided by collaborators in the United States, Italy and Spain. Where available, HLA class I and class II types were taken from metadata supplied by the sample provider and were not determined by assay-based typing. Samples came from the ongoing ImmuneRACE study (first 160 participants) plus 1,254 subjects from 6 global collaborators. Sample metadata almost always included a de-identified subject ID, COVID-19 status, age in years and sex. The repertoires were released in a freely available public database intended as a resource for research on the immune response to SARS-CoV-2. Subjects who had been exposed to COVID-19, were actively infected with it, or had recovered from it provided the deeply sampled blood TCRbeta repertoires that made up the dataset. The material from the prospective study consisted of cDNA or gDNA derived from T cells, B-cell-depleted T cells, or PBMCs.

Each collaborating institution followed its own protocols to collect whole blood in K2EDTA tubes. For TCRbeta analysis, collaborators shipped samples in one of three forms: frozen whole blood, isolated PBMCs, or DNA extracted from either of those sample types. Reading the germline V gene (reference sequence) gives CDR1 LGHDT and CDR2 YNNKEL. The CDR3 has 15 amino acids, counting the end cysteine and phenylalanine. Of all the DNA, just the CDR3 is kept, 45 bases in frame from base 1. Compared with germline, V lacks 4 bases and J lacks 6 bases; bases without a gene match: 9. The full study reports these points: The quantity of clinical and demographic metadata differed by source and by participant and was supplied without curation.

TCRbeta CDR3 regions were amplified from genomic DNA by means of the immunoSEQ Assay, a bias-controlled multiplex PCR. The study's processing was this. Within the assay, amplification of reference gene primers was used to estimate how many nucleated cells each sample contained. To quantify the absolute abundance of each unique TCRbeta CDR3 rearrangement, sequence reads were collapsed and filtered. Productive Simpson clonality was computed per sample as the square root of Simpson's diversity index over productive rearrangements. TCRdb carries this immuneACCESS record with in-frame sequences only. Its versions omit some clonotypes, under half of them owing to an unresolved V gene in the studies checked, with the rest unexplained. V, J and clone size are taken as reported in that table, and D and trimming were inferred from the DNA itself. The sample yields 15,000 to 20,000 clones; approximately 78% were counted once. Of the sample, approximately 23% falls within the top ten clones.

To note about this clone: Its antigen is currently not known. Base qualities are not recorded, but no much larger clone differs from it by a single base.

This clonotype originated in a man aged 60 to 75 with active or convalescent COVID-19. Source material: peripheral blood. The rearranged chain carries TRBV3-1 (or the pseudogene TRBV3-2) and TRBJ2-7, and TRBD1 matches 10 of the central bases. This receptor has the CDR3 CASSPWGTGVSEQYF. Here is the DNA: TGTGCCAGCAGCCCCTGGGGGACAGGGGTTTCCGAGCAGTACTTC.